The clone carrying this TCR beta chain occurred a few times. The data belong to a study of blood T cell repertoires in COVID-19. Across the whole study: Researchers got acute and convalescent COVID-19 samples from the United States, Italy and Spain.

The assay was immunoSEQ multiplex PCR, and TCRdb's table has in-frame clones only and misses some. The table includes fewer than 200,000 clones, 80% to 90% detected once. Germline loops: CDR1 SGHAT, CDR2 FQDESV (reference sequence). Trimming shortened V by 0 bases and J by 3 bases, and 11 bases separated the two germline ends. The CDR3 has 15 residues. Clinical history as reported by participants underpinned cohort assignment. The V gene is TRBV11-1, the J gene TRBJ1-2, with D possibly matching TRBD1 (5 bases). Specimen: PBMCs or T cells enriched from blood (not recorded which). The sequence derives from a man in his forties or fifties who had recovered from COVID-19. The CDR3, as DNA: TGTGCCAGCAGCTTAGCACAGGACCCGTACTATGGCTACACCTTC. Its protein product is CASSLAQDPYYGYTF.